This T cell receptor beta chain was obtained from a study of blood T cell repertoires in COVID-19. Study information: COVID-19 samples from acute and convalescent phases originated in the United States, Italy and Spain. From T cells, B-cell-depleted T cells, or PBMCs came the material, which was cDNA or gDNA.

With 6 bases removed from V and 8 bases from J, the gap between germline ends came to 19 bases. Germline CDR1 MDHEN, CDR2 SYDVKM. This CDR3 region has 15 residues. Authors' analysis steps: For nucleated cells, counts were estimated from reference gene primer amplification. Generated by immunoSEQ multiplex PCR, the TCRdb table keeps only in-frame clones and is missing some. V and J calls and clone size are copied from that table; D and trimming were computed from the DNA. The repertoire holds about 90,000 clones, with 70% to 90% as singletons. V is TRBV28 and J is TRBJ1-4; tentative D call: TRBD1 (5 bases). The sequencing input was peripheral blood. The sequence came from a human donor in a cohort sampled during active COVID-19. CDR3 amino acids: CASSSGTSLGEKLFF. The CDR3 DNA sequence: TGTGCCAGCAGCTCCGGGACTTCATTAGGGGAAAAACTGTTTTTT.